This T cell receptor (beta chain) was sequenced in a study of graft-versus-host responses after intestinal transplantation (dated by TCRdb to about 2021). Some background on the complete study: Recipients received multivisceral, liver-intestinal, or isolated intestinal transplants. Every recipient was given anti-thymocyte globulin induction, followed by about three years of maintenance tacrolimus and steroids. Graft-versus-host and host-versus-graft alloreactive T cell clones were tracked in the graft, circulation and bone marrow after intestinal transplantation using bulk TCR-beta CDR3 sequencing. To identify alloreactive clones, pre-transplant mixed lymphocyte reaction products were sequenced and then compared with unstimulated pre-transplant donor and recipient T cells. Of the roughly 26 intestinal transplant recipients enrolled in the cohort, one of whom was a retransplant, 3 patients without pretransplant specimens were excluded. A peak of at least 4% donor T cells among recipient peripheral blood mononuclear cells was the definition used for donor T cell macrochimerism. Samples from a few later patients were sequenced in-house on an Illumina MiSeq with MiXCR processing rather than by the commercial service. What the research found in general, with its limitations: Early after transplant, peak levels of circulating GvH clones were associated with declines in HvG clones. GvH clones were detected in recipient bone marrow, and some of these GvH clones were observed earlier in ileal mucosa or blood, consistent with an intestinal mucosal origin. In the allografts of patients with donor T cell macrochimerism, GvH to HvG T cell clonal ratios were high. The relatively low number and heterogeneity of intestinal transplant patients limited the conclusions.

Blood samples were collected up to 4 times in the first month after transplant and then at least monthly when available. In regard to this clone: What antigen it recognizes has not been identified. Base-call qualities are not available, and no considerably larger clone is one nucleotide away.

The CDR3 covers 16 residues, taking in both the cysteine and the phenylalanine. Just the 48-base CDR3 DNA is kept, in frame starting at base 1. Reading the germline V gene gives CDR1 SGHDT and CDR2 YYEEEE. Relative to germline, V is missing 4 bases and J is missing 1 base, with 2 bases of the junction outside any gene match. The receptor library was made with the immunoSEQ multiplex PCR assay. High-throughput TCR-beta CDR3 sequencing of genomic DNA from most patients was performed by Adaptive Biotechnologies. The authors' pipeline ran thus. TCR sequencing data for more than 15 patients were retrieved from Adaptive's ImmunoSEQ software; three other patients were processed with MiXCR and VDJtools. Because the origin of CDR3 nucleotide sequences shared between donor and recipient could not be assigned, those sequences were removed. Alloreactive clones required at least 2-fold expansion over unstimulated cells and minimum CFSE-low frequency of 0.002% (template counts) or 0.001% (read counts). Clones were considered mappable if detected in sequenced pre-transplant spleen, lymph node, or MLR CFSE-low populations of the donor or recipient. Cumulative frequency of alloreactive clones was calculated as a percentage of all sequences weighted by copy number. TCRdb limited this immuneACCESS table to in-frame rearrangements with V and J called. A share of clones is missing; checked studies link under half to unresolved V genes, and the rest is unexplained. That table furnishes V, J and clone size, whereas the DNA furnished D and trimming. The sample table lists 40,000 to 45,000 clones, roughly nine tenths of them with a count of one. The ten largest clones add up to around 2.5% of the sample.

The clonotype comes from a human patient who received an intestinal transplant, so some T cells may come from the graft donor. The chain was built from TRBV5-6 and TRBJ2-2; the junction holds 12 bases that match TRBD2. Here the sequenced sample was PBMCs, taken around 320 days after intestinal transplant. The CDR3 corresponds to CASSLLAGGNTGELFF. In nucleotide form, the sequence is TGTGCCAGCAGCCTACTAGCGGGGGGGAACACCGGGGAGCTGTTTTTT.